The T cell receptor (beta chain) described here comes from a study of cytomegalovirus exposure and HLA in healthy donors. Study background: A prior analysis found 90 million to 120 million unique TCR beta sequences from around 180 million T cells.

This CDR3 region has 16 residues. Germline V CDR1 and CDR2: LNHDA, SQIVND (reference sequence). Trimming cost V 5 bases and J 0 bases, with 13 bases left between them. With respect to this clone: Antigen: not known.

General study findings and limits: Compared with the roughly 700-donor mean, an Asian-associated ancestry cluster reportedly had fewer N-insertions, according to a later analysis. Listed as cytomegalovirus-associated were 164 TCR beta chains.

The PCR used 60 Vbeta and 13 Jbeta primers. In the source study's methods: As a later analysis found, there were approximately 80 million unique TCR beta chains, of which roughly 11 million were shared. TCRdb keeps only in-frame clones here, not all; method: immunoSEQ multiplex PCR. V, J and clone size reflect that table, while D and trimming were determined from the DNA. The table records 95,000 to 130,000 clones, around 10% of them present only once. This receptor was taken from a man aged 25-45 years in good health and CMV-seronegative. J is TRBJ1-4 and V is TRBV19; weak D call: TRBD1 (6 bases). The sequencing input was PBMCs. This chain's CDR3 is CASSSPGHSTNEKLFF. The DNA for the CDR3 is TGTGCCAGTAGTTCCCCGGGACACTCAACTAATGAAAAACTGTTTTTT.